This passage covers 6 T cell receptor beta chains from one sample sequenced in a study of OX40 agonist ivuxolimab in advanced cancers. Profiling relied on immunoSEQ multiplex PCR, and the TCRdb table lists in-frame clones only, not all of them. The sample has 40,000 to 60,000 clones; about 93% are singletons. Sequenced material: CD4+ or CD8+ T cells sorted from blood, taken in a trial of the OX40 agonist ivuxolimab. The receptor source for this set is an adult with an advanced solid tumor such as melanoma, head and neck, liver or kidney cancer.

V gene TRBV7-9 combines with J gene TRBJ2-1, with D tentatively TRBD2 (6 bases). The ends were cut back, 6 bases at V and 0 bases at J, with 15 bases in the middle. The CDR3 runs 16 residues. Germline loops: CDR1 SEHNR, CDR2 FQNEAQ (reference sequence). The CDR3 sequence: CASRQEGWGSYNEQFF. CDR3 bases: TGTGCCAGCAGGCAGGAGGGTTGGGGCTCCTACAATGAGCAGTTCTTC.

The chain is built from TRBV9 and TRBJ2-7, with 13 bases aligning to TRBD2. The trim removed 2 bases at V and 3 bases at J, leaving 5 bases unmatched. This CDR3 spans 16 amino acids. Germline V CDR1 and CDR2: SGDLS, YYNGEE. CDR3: CASSVSGLAGVYEQYF. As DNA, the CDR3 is TGTGCCAGCAGCGTGTCTGGACTAGCGGGAGTCTACGAGCAGTACTTC. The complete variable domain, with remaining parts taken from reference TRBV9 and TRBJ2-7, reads DSGVTQTPKHLITATGQRVTLRCSPRSGDLSVYWYQQSLDQGLQFLIQYYNGEERAKGNILERFSAQQFPDLHSELNLSSLELGDSALYFCASSVSGLAGVYEQYFGPGTRLTVT.

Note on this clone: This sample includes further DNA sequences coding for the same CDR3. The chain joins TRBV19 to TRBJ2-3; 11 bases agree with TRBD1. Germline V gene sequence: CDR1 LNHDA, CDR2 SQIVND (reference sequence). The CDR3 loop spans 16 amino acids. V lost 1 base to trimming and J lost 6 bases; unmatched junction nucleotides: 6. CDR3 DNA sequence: TGTGCCAGTAGTATAGGTTGGACAGGGGGCGTTGATACGCAGTATTTT. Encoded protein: CASSIGWTGGVDTQYF.

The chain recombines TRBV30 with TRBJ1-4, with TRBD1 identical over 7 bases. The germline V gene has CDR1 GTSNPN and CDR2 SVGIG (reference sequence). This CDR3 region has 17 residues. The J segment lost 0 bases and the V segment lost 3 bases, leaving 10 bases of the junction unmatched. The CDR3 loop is CAWRGDRDRTTNEKLFF. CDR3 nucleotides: TGTGCCTGGAGGGGGGACCGGGACAGAACAACTAATGAAAAACTGTTTTTT. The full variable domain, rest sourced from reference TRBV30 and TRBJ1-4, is SQTIHQWPATLVQPVGSPLSLECTVEGTSNPNLYWYRQAAGRGLQLLFYSVGIGQISSEVPQNLSASRPQDRQFILSSKKLLLSDSGFYLCAWRGDRDRTTNEKLFFGSGTQLSVL.

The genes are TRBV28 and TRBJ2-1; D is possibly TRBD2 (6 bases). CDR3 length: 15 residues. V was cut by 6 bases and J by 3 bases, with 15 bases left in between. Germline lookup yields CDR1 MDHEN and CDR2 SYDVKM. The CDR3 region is CASRGDMGGYNEQFF. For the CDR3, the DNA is TGTGCCAGCAGGGGGGATATGGGAGGCTACAATGAGCAGTTCTTC. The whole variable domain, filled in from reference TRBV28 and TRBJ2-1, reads DVKVTQSSRYLVKRTGEKVFLECVQDMDHENMFWYRQDPGLGLRLIYFSYDVKMKEKGDIPEGYSVSREKKERFSLILESASTNQTSMYLCASRGDMGGYNEQFFGPGTRLTVL.

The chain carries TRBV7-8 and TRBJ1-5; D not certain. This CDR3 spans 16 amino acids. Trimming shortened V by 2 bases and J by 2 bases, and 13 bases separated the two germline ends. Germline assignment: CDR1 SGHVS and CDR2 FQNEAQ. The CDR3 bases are TGTGCCAGCAGCTTAACGGCAGAAGTCCGCAATCAGCCCCAGCATTTT. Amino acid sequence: CASSLTAEVRNQPQHF.